This T cell receptor beta chain was identified in a study of T cell responses to AZD1222 COVID-19 vaccine. Data came from immunoSEQ multiplex PCR; TCRdb stores just in-frame clones and leaves some out. Among 110,000 to 150,000 clones listed, roughly 90% were seen once. This CDR3 is 15 amino acids long. V was pared by 1 base and J by 6 bases, with 13 bases between. The germline CDR1 and CDR2 sequences are SNHLY and FYNNEI. Study conclusions and caveats: The study identified only a handful of AZD1222 recipients as seropositive at baseline.

About this clone itself: Its specificity is unknown.

The chain links TRBV2 to TRBJ2-1; D is unresolved. The TCR comes from an adult in good health. The sequences come from peripheral blood, collected on day 0 of AZD1222 vaccination. The CDR3: CASSEGVGWANEQFF. DNA for the CDR3: TGTGCCAGCAGTGAAGGGGTGGGTTGGGCCAATGAGCAGTTCTTC.